This is a list of T cell receptor beta chains from one sample in a study of blood T cell repertoires in COVID-19. Profiled with immunoSEQ multiplex PCR; TCRdb holds only in-frame clones, not every one. The sample shows around 100,000 clones, more than 75% of them seen only once. Sequenced sample: peripheral blood. The receptors originated from a woman of 80 years or more with acute or convalescent COVID-19. Each CDR3 is given with its conserved first and last residue. Each record gives: V gene, J gene, D gene, clone size, CDR3 protein, CDR3 DNA. A D gene is named only where the DNA matches it firmly. Some rows have no size entry. The others give once, few or many, or a class for an expanded clone.

V: TRBV5-1
J: TRBJ2-1
D: .
size: .
CDR3: CASSSENRAHEQFF
DNA: TGCGCCAGCAGCTCAGAGAACAGGGCCCATGAGCAGTTCTTC

V: TRBV5-1
J: TRBJ1-4
D: .
size: .
CDR3: CASSRELGEKLFF
DNA: TGCGCCAGCAGCAGGGAGTTGGGAGAAAAACTGTTTTTT

V: TRBV6-5
J: TRBJ1-1
D: TRBD1
size: .
CDR3: CATTPYRGREAFF
DNA: TGTGCCACCACACCTTACAGGGGGCGCGAAGCTTTCTTT

V: TRBV7-2
J: TRBJ2-1
D: TRBD2
size: .
CDR3: CASSSSGGLYNEQFF
DNA: TGTGCCAGCAGCTCTAGCGGGGGACTGTACAATGAGCAGTTCTTC

V: TRBV2
J: TRBJ1-1
D: TRBD1
size: .
CDR3: CASSEWAGGTEAFF
DNA: TGTGCCAGCAGTGAATGGGCAGGGGGCACTGAAGCTTTCTTT

V: TRBV5-8
J: TRBJ1-2
D: .
size: .
CDR3: CASSLGANYGYTF
DNA: TGTGCCAGCAGCTTGGGAGCGAACTATGGCTACACCTTC

V: TRBV3-1/TRBV3-2
J: TRBJ1-2
D: .
size: few
CDR3: CASSSREGGYGYTF
DNA: TGTGCCAGCAGCTCTCGGGAAGGGGGCTATGGCTACACCTTC

V: TRBV5-4
J: TRBJ2-1
D: .
size: .
CDR3: CASRSRGLYNEQFF
DNA: TGTGCCAGCAGATCGCGGGGGCTTTACAATGAGCAGTTCTTC

V: TRBV15
J: TRBJ1-2
D: .
size: .
CDR3: CATSRVRRPLTENYGYTF
DNA: TGTGCCACCAGCAGAGTTCGCCGTCCGCTTACAGAGAACTATGGCTACACCTTC

V: TRBV10-2
J: TRBJ1-2
D: TRBD1
size: .
CDR3: CASRADRGPGYTF
DNA: TGCGCCAGCAGGGCGGACAGGGGGCCTGGCTACACCTTC

V: TRBV4-2
J: TRBJ1-3
D: .
size: .
CDR3: CASSQVAGPAPRSGNTIYF
DNA: TGTGCCAGCAGCCAAGTTGCGGGACCCGCACCCCGCTCTGGAAACACCATATATTTT

V: TRBV7-2
J: TRBJ2-3
D: TRBD2
size: .
CDR3: CASSLAGGSTDTQYF
DNA: TGTGCCAGCAGCTTAGCGGGGGGGTCCACAGATACGCAGTATTTT

V: TRBV19
J: TRBJ1-5
D: .
size: .
CDR3: CASKPRFDQPQHF
DNA: TGTGCCAGTAAGCCACGTTTCGATCAGCCCCAGCATTTT

V: TRBV15
J: TRBJ1-2
D: TRBD1
size: .
CDR3: CATYPGQGALNYGYTF
DNA: TGTGCCACTTACCCGGGACAGGGGGCGCTTAACTATGGCTACACCTTC

V: TRBV7-9
J: TRBJ1-4
D: .
size: .
CDR3: CASSFETEYEKLFF
DNA: TGTGCCAGCAGCTTTGAGACTGAGTATGAAAAACTGTTTTTT

V: TRBV4-3
J: TRBJ1-2
D: .
size: .
CDR3: CASSQDNRINYGYTF
DNA: TGCGCCAGCAGCCAAGATAACAGGATAAACTATGGCTACACCTTC

V: TRBV19
J: TRBJ2-5
D: .
size: once
CDR3: CASSIKGSGEGETQYF
DNA: TGTGCCAGTAGTATTAAGGGGTCAGGGGAGGGAGAGACCCAGTACTTC

V: TRBV19
J: TRBJ1-3
D: .
size: .
CDR3: CASLGSHSGNTIYF
DNA: TGTGCCAGCCTCGGGTCCCACTCTGGAAACACCATATATTTT

V: TRBV28
J: TRBJ1-5
D: .
size: .
CDR3: CASSLEAGRGQPQHF
DNA: TGTGCCAGCAGTTTAGAGGCTGGCAGGGGACAGCCCCAGCATTTT

V: TRBV5-6
J: TRBJ1-3
D: .
size: .
CDR3: CASRDLQGNGNTIYF
DNA: TGTGCCAGCAGGGACCTGCAGGGTAACGGAAACACCATATATTTT

V: TRBV27
J: TRBJ1-1
D: TRBD1
size: .
CDR3: CASHLQGARYNTEAFF
DNA: TGTGCCAGCCATTTACAGGGGGCGCGTTATAACACTGAAGCTTTCTTT

V: TRBV5-1
J: TRBJ1-1
D: .
size: .
CDR3: CASSSVGSRNTEAFF
DNA: TGCGCCAGCAGCTCGGTCGGGTCCAGGAACACTGAAGCTTTCTTT

V: TRBV18
J: TRBJ1-1
D: TRBD1
size: .
CDR3: CASSPVGQGARRTEAFF
DNA: TGTGCCAGCTCACCCGTTGGTCAGGGGGCAAGAAGAACTGAAGCTTTCTTT

V: TRBV27
J: TRBJ2-7
D: TRBD1
size: .
CDR3: CASSFLYRGPESYEQYF
DNA: TGTGCCAGCAGTTTCCTATACAGGGGGCCAGAGTCCTACGAGCAGTACTTC

V: TRBV30
J: TRBJ2-7
D: .
size: .
CDR3: CAWSAQGDEQYF
DNA: TGTGCCTGGAGTGCACAGGGCGACGAGCAGTACTTC

V: TRBV11-2
J: TRBJ1-1
D: .
size: .
CDR3: CASSLVGRFTEAFF
DNA: TGTGCCAGCAGCTTAGTGGGCAGGTTCACTGAAGCTTTCTTT

V: TRBV10-3
J: TRBJ1-1
D: TRBD1
size: .
CDR3: CAISVDRVNTEAFF
DNA: TGTGCCATCAGTGTGGACAGGGTGAACACTGAAGCTTTCTTT

V: TRBV30
J: TRBJ1-1
D: .
size: .
CDR3: CAWSLGQNTEAFF
DNA: TGTGCCTGGAGTTTGGGACAGAACACTGAAGCTTTCTTT

V: TRBV9
J: TRBJ1-2
D: .
size: once
CDR3: CASSEGPAVTVYGYTF
DNA: TGTGCCAGCAGCGAGGGGCCGGCGGTCACGGTCTATGGCTACACCTTC

V: TRBV7-2
J: TRBJ1-6
D: TRBD1
size: once
CDR3: CASSLVGQGNSPLHF
DNA: TGTGCCAGCAGCTTGGTGGGACAGGGCAATTCACCCCTCCACTTT

V: TRBV9
J: TRBJ2-7
D: TRBD2
size: .
CDR3: CASSVDGTSVYEQYF
DNA: TGTGCCAGCAGCGTAGATGGGACTAGCGTTTACGAGCAGTACTTC

V: TRBV7-8
J: TRBJ1-6
D: .
size: .
CDR3: CASSPTGFNNSPLHF
DNA: TGTGCCAGCAGCCCGACAGGTTTCAATAATTCACCCCTCCACTTT

V: TRBV4-3
J: TRBJ1-1
D: TRBD1
size: .
CDR3: CASSQEIRDSDAFF
DNA: TGCGCCAGCAGCCAAGAGATCCGGGACAGTGACGCTTTCTTT

V: TRBV4-1
J: TRBJ2-5
D: TRBD2
size: .
CDR3: CASSQGASGQETQYF
DNA: TGCGCCAGCAGCCAAGGGGCTAGCGGCCAAGAGACCCAGTACTTC

V: TRBV2
J: TRBJ1-4
D: .
size: .
CDR3: CASRRPGREKHEKLFF
DNA: TGTGCCAGCCGACGCCCGGGACGGGAGAAACATGAAAAACTGTTTTTT

V: TRBV5-1
J: TRBJ1-4
D: .
size: .
CDR3: CASSLVGGNEKLFF
DNA: TGCGCCAGCAGCTTGGTAGGGGGTAATGAAAAACTGTTTTTT

V: TRBV18
J: TRBJ1-5
D: TRBD1
size: .
CDR3: CASSPSTGGVQPQHF
DNA: TGTGCCAGCTCACCGTCTACAGGGGGCGTTCAGCCCCAGCATTTT

V: TRBV4-1
J: TRBJ2-1
D: .
size: .
CDR3: CASSQASRGEQFF
DNA: TGCGCCAGCAGCCAAGCCTCCCGAGGTGAGCAGTTCTTC

V: TRBV27
J: TRBJ2-1
D: .
size: .
CDR3: CASRAKTTLSSYNEQFF
DNA: TGTGCCAGCAGGGCGAAGACTACGCTCAGCTCCTACAATGAGCAGTTCTTC

V: TRBV6-2/TRBV6-3
J: TRBJ2-1
D: .
size: few
CDR3: CASSVTGSVYNEQFF
DNA: TGTGCCAGCAGTGTCACAGGGTCAGTCTACAATGAGCAGTTCTTC

V: TRBV19
J: TRBJ2-2
D: TRBD1
size: .
CDR3: CASSTERTGFGGELFF
DNA: TGTGCCAGTAGTACCGAAAGGACAGGGTTCGGCGGGGAGCTGTTTTTT

V: TRBV18
J: TRBJ2-7
D: .
size: .
CDR3: CASSPDFPSYEQYF
DNA: TGTGCCAGCTCACCCGACTTCCCATCCTACGAGCAGTACTTC

V: TRBV19
J: TRBJ1-1
D: TRBD1
size: .
CDR3: CASSIDRRGQGATEAFF
DNA: TGTGCCAGTAGTATAGATAGGAGGGGACAGGGGGCCACTGAAGCTTTCTTT

V: TRBV2
J: TRBJ2-2
D: TRBD1
size: .
CDR3: CASSVAQGLVSGELFF
DNA: TGTGCCAGCAGTGTTGCACAGGGGTTGGTATCCGGGGAGCTGTTTTTT

V: TRBV27
J: TRBJ1-6
D: TRBD1
size: .
CDR3: CASSPRDRGQNSPLHF
DNA: TGTGCCAGCAGTCCCCGGGACAGGGGTCAAAATTCACCCCTCCACTTT

V: TRBV7-7
J: TRBJ2-1
D: TRBD2
size: .
CDR3: CASSSSGTAYNEQFF
DNA: TGTGCTAGCAGCAGTAGCGGGACCGCCTACAATGAGCAGTTCTTC

V: TRBV10-3
J: TRBJ2-7
D: .
size: .
CDR3: CAISESRFSHEQYF
DNA: TGTGCCATCAGTGAGTCGAGATTTTCCCACGAGCAGTACTTC

V: TRBV10-3
J: TRBJ1-2
D: TRBD1
size: .
CDR3: CAISDHRGTDYGYTF
DNA: TGTGCCATCAGTGACCACAGGGGAACTGACTATGGCTACACCTTC

V: TRBV5-1
J: TRBJ2-7
D: TRBD1
size: .
CDR3: CASSVGQGAGSYEQYF
DNA: TGCGCCAGCAGCGTGGGACAGGGGGCGGGTTCCTACGAGCAGTACTTC

V: TRBV30
J: TRBJ1-5
D: .
size: .
CDR3: CAWSLSGNQPQHF
DNA: TGTGCCTGGAGCCTCAGCGGGAATCAGCCCCAGCATTTT

V: TRBV15
J: TRBJ1-3
D: .
size: .
CDR3: CATSSNTYSGNTIYF
DNA: TGTGCCACCAGCAGCAACACGTACTCTGGAAACACCATATATTTT

V: TRBV14
J: TRBJ2-3
D: .
size: .
CDR3: CASSQEWATDTQYF
DNA: TGTGCCAGCAGCCAGGAATGGGCCACAGATACGCAGTATTTT

V: TRBV6-1
J: TRBJ1-5
D: .
size: .
CDR3: CASSEQSNQPQHF
DNA: TGTGCCAGCAGTGAACAGTCAAATCAGCCCCAGCATTTT

V: TRBV5-1
J: TRBJ1-6
D: TRBD1
size: .
CDR3: CASSSGQGSKPLHF
DNA: TGCGCCAGCAGCTCCGGACAGGGATCCAAACCCCTCCACTTT

V: TRBV27
J: TRBJ2-2
D: TRBD1
size: .
CDR3: CASSFTGGSGDTGELFF
DNA: TGTGCCAGCAGTTTTACAGGGGGTTCTGGAGACACCGGGGAGCTGTTTTTT

V: TRBV6-2/TRBV6-3
J: TRBJ2-4
D: .
size: few
CDR3: CASSEGGTKNIQYF
DNA: TGTGCCAGCAGTGAGGGGGGGACCAAAAACATTCAGTACTTC

V: TRBV9
J: TRBJ2-1
D: TRBD2
size: .
CDR3: CASSVSGVPRYEQFF
DNA: TGTGCCAGCAGCGTTAGCGGGGTTCCCAGGTATGAGCAGTTCTTC

V: TRBV6-6
J: TRBJ1-3
D: TRBD1
size: .
CDR3: CASSYGGTGAGNTIYF
DNA: TGTGCCAGCAGTTACGGGGGGACAGGGGCTGGAAACACCATATATTTT